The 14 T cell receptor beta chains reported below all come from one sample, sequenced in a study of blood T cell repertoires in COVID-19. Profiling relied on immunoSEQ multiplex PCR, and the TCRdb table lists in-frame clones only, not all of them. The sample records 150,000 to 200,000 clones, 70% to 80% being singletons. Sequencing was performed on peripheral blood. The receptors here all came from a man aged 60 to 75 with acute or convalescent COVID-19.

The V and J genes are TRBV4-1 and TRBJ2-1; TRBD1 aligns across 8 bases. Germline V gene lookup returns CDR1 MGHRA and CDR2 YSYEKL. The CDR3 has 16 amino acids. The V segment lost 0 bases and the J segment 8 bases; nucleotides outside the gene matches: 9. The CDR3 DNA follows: TGCGCCAGCAGCCAAGATTCGGCAGGGGGCTTTTATGAGCAGTTCTTC. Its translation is CASSQDSAGGFYEQFF.

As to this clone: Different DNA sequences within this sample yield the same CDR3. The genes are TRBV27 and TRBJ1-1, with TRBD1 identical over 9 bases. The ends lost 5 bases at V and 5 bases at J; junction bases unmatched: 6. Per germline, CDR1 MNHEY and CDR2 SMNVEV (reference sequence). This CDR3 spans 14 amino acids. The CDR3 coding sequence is TGTGCCAGCAGTCTACAGGGGGCAGGGACTGAAGCTTTCTTT. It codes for CASSLQGAGTEAFF.

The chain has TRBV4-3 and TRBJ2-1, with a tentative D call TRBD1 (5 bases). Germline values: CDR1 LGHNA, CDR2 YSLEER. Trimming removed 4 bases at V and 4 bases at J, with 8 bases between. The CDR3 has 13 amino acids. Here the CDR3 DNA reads TGCGCCAGCAGCCGCAGACAGTACAATGAGCAGTTCTTC. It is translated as CASSRRQYNEQFF.

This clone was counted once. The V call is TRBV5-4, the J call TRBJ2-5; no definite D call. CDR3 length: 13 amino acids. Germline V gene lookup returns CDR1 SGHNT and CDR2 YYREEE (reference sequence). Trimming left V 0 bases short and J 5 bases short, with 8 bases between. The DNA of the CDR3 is TGTGCCAGCAGCTTGGTAGCTGGGGAGACCCAGTACTTC. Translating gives CASSLVAGETQYF. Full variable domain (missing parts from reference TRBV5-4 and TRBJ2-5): ETGVTQSPTHLIKTRGQQVTLRCSSQSGHNTVSWYQQALGQGPQFIFQYYREEENGRGNFPPRFSGLQFPNYSSELNVNALELDDSALYLCASSLVAGETQYFGPGTRLLVL.

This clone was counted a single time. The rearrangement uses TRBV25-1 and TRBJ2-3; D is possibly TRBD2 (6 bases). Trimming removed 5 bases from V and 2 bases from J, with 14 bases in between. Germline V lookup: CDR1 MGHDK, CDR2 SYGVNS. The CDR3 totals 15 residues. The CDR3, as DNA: TGTGCCAGCAGTCGGAGGGACGGATACACAGATACGCAGTATTTT. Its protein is CASSRRDGYTDTQYF.

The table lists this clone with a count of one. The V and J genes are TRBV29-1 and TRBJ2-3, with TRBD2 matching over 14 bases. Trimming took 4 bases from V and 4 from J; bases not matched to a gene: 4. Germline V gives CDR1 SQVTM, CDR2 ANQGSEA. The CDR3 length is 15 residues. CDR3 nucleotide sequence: TGCAGCGTTGCGGGGACTAGCGGGGGTCCAGATACGCAGTATTTT. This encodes CSVAGTSGGPDTQYF.

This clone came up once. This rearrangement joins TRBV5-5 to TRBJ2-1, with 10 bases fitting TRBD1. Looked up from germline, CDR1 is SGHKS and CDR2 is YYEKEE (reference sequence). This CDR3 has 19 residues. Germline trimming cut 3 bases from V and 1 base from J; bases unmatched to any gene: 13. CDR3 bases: TGTGCCAGCAGCTCCACGGGGACAGGGGCAGTCGGGTCCTACAATGAGCAGTTCTTC. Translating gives CASSSTGTGAVGSYNEQFF. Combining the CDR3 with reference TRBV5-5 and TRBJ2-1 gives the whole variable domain DAGVTQSPTHLIKTRGQQVTLRCSPISGHKSVSWYQQVLGQGPQFIFQYYEKEERGRGNFPDRFSARQFPNYSSELNVNALLLGDSALYLCASSSTGTGAVGSYNEQFFGPGTRLTVL.

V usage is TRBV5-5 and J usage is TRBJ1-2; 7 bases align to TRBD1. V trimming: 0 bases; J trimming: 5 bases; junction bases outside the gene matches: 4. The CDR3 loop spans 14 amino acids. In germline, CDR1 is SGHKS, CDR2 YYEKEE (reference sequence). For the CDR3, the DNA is TGTGCCAGCAGCTTGGAGGGGGCGGGATATGGCTACACCTTC. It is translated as CASSLEGAGYGYTF.

CDR3 region: CASSREGHFPAYEQYF. The CDR3 DNA sequence: TGTGCCAGCAGTAGGGAGGGACATTTTCCTGCCTACGAGCAGTACTTC. The gene calls are TRBV6-2 or TRBV6-3 and TRBJ2-7; D is possibly TRBD2 (7 bases). V dropped 5 bases and J dropped 2 bases, with 19 bases sitting between them. CDR1 MNHEY and CDR2 SVGEGT come from the germline V gene. The CDR3 has 16 residues.

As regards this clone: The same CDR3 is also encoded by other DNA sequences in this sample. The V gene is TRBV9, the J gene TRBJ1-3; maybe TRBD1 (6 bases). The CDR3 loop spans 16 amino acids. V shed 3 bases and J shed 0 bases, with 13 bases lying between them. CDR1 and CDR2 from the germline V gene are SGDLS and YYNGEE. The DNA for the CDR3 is TGTGCCAGCAGCGACACGACAGGACGCTCTGGAAACACCATATATTTT. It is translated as CASSDTTGRSGNTIYF.

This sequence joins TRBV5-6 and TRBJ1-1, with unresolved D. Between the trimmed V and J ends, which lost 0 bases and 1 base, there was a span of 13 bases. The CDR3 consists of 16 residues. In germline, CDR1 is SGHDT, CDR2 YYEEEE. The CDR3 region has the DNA TGTGCCAGCAGCTTGGGGCTCCTGAAGTCGAACACTGAAGCTTTCTTT. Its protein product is CASSLGLLKSNTEAFF. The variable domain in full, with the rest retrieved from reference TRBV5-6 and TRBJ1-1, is DAGVTQSPTHLIKTRGQQVTLRCSPKSGHDTVSWYQQALGQGPQFIFQYYEEEERQRGNFPDRFSGHQFPNYSSELNVNALLLGDSALYLCASSLGLLKSNTEAFFGQGTRLTVV.

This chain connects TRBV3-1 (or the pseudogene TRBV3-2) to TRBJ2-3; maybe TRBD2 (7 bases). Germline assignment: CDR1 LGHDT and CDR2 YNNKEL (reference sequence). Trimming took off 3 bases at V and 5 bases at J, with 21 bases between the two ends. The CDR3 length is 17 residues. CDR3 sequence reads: CASSQNTTGGGGDTQYF. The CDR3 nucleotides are TGTGCCAGCAGCCAGAATACTACGGGGGGCGGGGGAGATACGCAGTATTTT.

The DNA for the CDR3 is TGCGCCAGCAGTCTCCGGGACAGGGTAGTCGAGCCCGAAACTAACACTGAAGCTTTCTTT. This gives the protein CASSLRDRVVEPETNTEAFF. The J gene is TRBJ1-1, the V gene TRBV23-1; 9 positions agree with TRBD1. TRBV23-1 is flagged as an ORF with uncertain function. The V and J ends lost 4 bases and 2 bases, in that order; junction bases with no gene match: 20. The CDR3 sequence is 20 residues long.

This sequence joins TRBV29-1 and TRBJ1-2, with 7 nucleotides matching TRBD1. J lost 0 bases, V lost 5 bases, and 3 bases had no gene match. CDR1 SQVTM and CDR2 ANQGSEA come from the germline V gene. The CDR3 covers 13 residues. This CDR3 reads CSVQTGTNYGYTF. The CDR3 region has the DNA TGCAGCGTTCAGACAGGGACTAACTATGGCTACACCTTC.